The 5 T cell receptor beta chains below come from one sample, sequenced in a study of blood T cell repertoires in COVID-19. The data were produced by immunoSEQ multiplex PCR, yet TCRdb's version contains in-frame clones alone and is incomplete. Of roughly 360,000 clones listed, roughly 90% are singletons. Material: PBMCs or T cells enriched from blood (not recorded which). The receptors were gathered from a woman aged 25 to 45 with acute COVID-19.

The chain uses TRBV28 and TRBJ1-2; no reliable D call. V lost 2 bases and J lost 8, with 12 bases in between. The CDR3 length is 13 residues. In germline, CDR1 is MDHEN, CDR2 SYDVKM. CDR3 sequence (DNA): TGTGCCAGCAGTTTACCCCTACGAGGGGGCTACACCTTC. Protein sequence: CASSLPLRGGYTF.

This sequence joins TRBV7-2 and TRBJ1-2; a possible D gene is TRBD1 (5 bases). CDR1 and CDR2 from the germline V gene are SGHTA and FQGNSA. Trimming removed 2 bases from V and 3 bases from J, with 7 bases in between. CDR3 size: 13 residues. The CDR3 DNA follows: TGTGCCAGCAGCTTACCACAGGACTATGGCTACACCTTC. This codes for CASSLPQDYGYTF. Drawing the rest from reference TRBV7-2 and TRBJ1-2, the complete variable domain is GAGVSQSPSNKVTEKGKDVELRCDPISGHTALYWYRQSLGQGLEFLIYFQGNSAPDKSGLPSDRFSAERTGGSVSTLTIQRTQQEDSAVYLCASSLPQDYGYTFGSGTRLTVV.

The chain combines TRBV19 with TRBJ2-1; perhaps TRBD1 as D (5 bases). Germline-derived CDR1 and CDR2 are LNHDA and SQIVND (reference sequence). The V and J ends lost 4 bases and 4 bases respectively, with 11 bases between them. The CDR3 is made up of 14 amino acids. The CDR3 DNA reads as TGTGCCAGTAGTACCCTGACAGAGTACAATGAGCAGTTCTTC. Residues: CASSTLTEYNEQFF.

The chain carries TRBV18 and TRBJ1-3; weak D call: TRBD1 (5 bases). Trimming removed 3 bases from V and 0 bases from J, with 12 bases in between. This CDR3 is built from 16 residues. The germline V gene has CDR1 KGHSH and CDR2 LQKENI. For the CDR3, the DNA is TGTGCCAGCTCACCTGGGCAGGGAATCTCTGGAAACACCATATATTTT. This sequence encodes CASSPGQGISGNTIYF.

The DNA of the CDR3 is TGTGCCACCACCCCTTCTCCAGGGGTAGGGGGGGCTTACAATGAGCAGTTCTTC. Protein sequence: CATTPSPGVGGAYNEQFF. The genes are TRBV24-1 and TRBJ2-1, with a possible D match to TRBD2 (7 bases). CDR1 and CDR2 (germline): KGHDR, SFDVKD. Trimming pared 8 bases from V and 4 bases from J, leaving 26 bases between. The CDR3 is 18 amino acids.